What follows are 22 T cell receptor beta chains derived from one specimen sequenced in a study of T-cell reconstitution after alpha-beta-depleted transplantation in children. During its preparation, the TCRbeta library received unique molecular identifiers. One entry per CDR3 protein results from TCRdb running MiXCR on the PCR reads. The sample holds a few hundred thousand distinct CDR3 sequences; around 15% are singletons and the top ten take over 25%. The material was PBMCs, mostly from graft donor cells, obtained 360 days after TCRalphabeta/CD19-depleted stem cell transplant. All receptors come from a boy younger than two who had a stem cell transplant for Wiskott-Aldrich syndrome, so the T cells may come from the graft donor.

Ten or more counts support this clonotype. The chain carries TRBV5-1 and TRBJ2-5; unclear D gene. V lost 4 bases, J lost 3 bases, and 10 bases lay in between. Germline V lookup: CDR1 SGHRS, CDR2 YFSETQ. This CDR3 is built from 13 residues. The CDR3: CASSRGSEETQYF. Written as DNA, the CDR3 is TGCGCCAGCAGCCGTGGCTCGGAAGAGACCCAGTACTTC.

This clonotype has more than one count but fewer than ten. This chain joins TRBV6-5 and TRBJ2-3; D call uncertain. Deletions cut 6 bases from V and 4 bases from J, with 8 bases between. Germline V gives CDR1 MNHEY, CDR2 SVGAGI. This CDR3 spans 12 amino acids. The CDR3 sequence: CASRPSPDTQYF. DNA of the CDR3: TGTGCCAGCAGACCCAGTCCAGATACGCAGTATTTT.

This clonotype was recorded a few times. This sequence joins TRBV28 and TRBJ2-7; D is possibly TRBD2 (6 bases). Trimming left V 6 bases short and J 4 bases short, with 16 bases between. Germline V gene sequence: CDR1 MDHEN, CDR2 SYDVKM. The CDR3 runs 14 residues. CDR3 DNA: TGTGCCAGCAGGACTTTCCGGGGGAGGTACGAGCAGTACTTC. Its protein product is CASRTFRGRYEQYF. Complete variable domain (other parts from reference TRBV28 and TRBJ2-7): DVKVTQSSRYLVKRTGEKVFLECVQDMDHENMFWYRQDPGLGLRLIYFSYDVKMKEKGDIPEGYSVSREKKERFSLILESASTNQTSMYLCASRTFRGRYEQYFGPGTRLTVT.

This clonotype was counted a few times. The chain links TRBV15 to TRBJ2-7; D not certain. Trimming cost V 0 bases and J 5 bases, with 17 bases left between them. The V gene's germline CDR1 is LNHNV and CDR2 YYDKDF (reference sequence). CDR3 length equals 16 residues. The CDR3 protein is CATSRDRAGWVDEQYF. Here the CDR3 DNA reads TGTGCCACCAGCAGAGATCGGGCAGGTTGGGTAGACGAGCAGTACTTC. The complete variable domain, with remaining parts taken from reference TRBV15 and TRBJ2-7, reads DAMVIQNPRYQVTQFGKPVTLSCSQTLNHNVMYWYQQKSSQAPKLLFHYYDKDFNNEADTPDNFQSRRPNTSFCFLDIRSPGLGDTAMYLCATSRDRAGWVDEQYFGPGTRLTVT.

This rearrangement joins TRBV18 to TRBJ2-3; 8 bases map to TRBD1. Germline V gives CDR1 KGHSH, CDR2 LQKENI. This CDR3 spans 14 amino acids. The junction had 5 bases not matched to a gene; V was cut back by 5 bases and J by 4 bases. Written as DNA, the CDR3 is TGTGCCAGCTCATTGACAGGGGCGGCAGATACGCAGTATTTT. Translation gives CASSLTGAADTQYF. Combining the CDR3 with reference TRBV18 and TRBJ2-3 gives the whole variable domain NAGVMQNPRHLVRRRGQEARLRCSPMKGHSHVYWYRQLPEEGLKFMVYLQKENIIDESGMPKERFSAEFPKEGPSILRIQQVVRGDSAAYFCASSLTGAADTQYFGPGTRLTVL.

The chain is built from TRBV20-1 and TRBJ2-7; D tentatively reads TRBD1 or TRBD2 (6 bases each). CDR1 and CDR2 from the germline V gene are DFQATT and SNEGSKA (reference sequence). The CDR3 sequence is 14 residues long. The V and J ends lost 1 base and 0 bases respectively, with 10 bases between them. The CDR3 DNA reads TGCAGTGCTAGAGGTGGGGGGCCCTCCTACGAGCAGTACTTC. Translated: CSARGGGPSYEQYF.

This clonotype was picked up many times. The chain recombines TRBV10-3 with TRBJ2-7; TRBD1 matches at 7 bases. This CDR3 spans 15 amino acids. The germline V gene encodes CDR1 ENHRY and CDR2 SYGVKD. The junction had 10 bases not matched to a gene; V was cut back by 6 bases and J by 2 bases. Written as DNA, the CDR3 is TGTGCCATCAGGCCAGGGGGACAGCCCACCTACGAGCAGTACTTC. This encodes CAIRPGGQPTYEQYF.

This clonotype turned up a few times. The V and J genes are TRBV24-1 and TRBJ2-2; 7 bases are shared with TRBD1. After removal of 7 bases from V and 7 bases from J, the junction contained 8 bases not matched to a gene. The CDR3 extends over 14 amino acids. The V gene's germline CDR1 is KGHDR and CDR2 SFDVKD. CDR3 region: CATRAGGAVGELFF. The DNA of the CDR3 is TGTGCCACCAGAGCAGGGGGAGCGGTCGGGGAGCTGTTTTTT.

Comment on this clonotype: One junction end disagrees with the germline gene, perhaps due to a read error. The chain joins TRBV7-9 to TRBJ2-6; possibly TRBD1 for D (5 bases). The CDR3 is 16 residues long. From germline, CDR1 is SEHNR and CDR2 FQNEAQ (reference sequence). CDR3 nucleotides: TGTGCCAGCAGGATCTACAGGTTCTCTGAGGCCAACGTCCTGACTTTC. Translating it yields CASRIYRFSEANVLTF.

In its sample, this clonotype was seen a few times. This chain connects TRBV5-1 to TRBJ2-1, with D unresolved. V dropped 1 base and J dropped 0 bases, with 8 bases sitting between them. Germline V gives CDR1 SGHRS, CDR2 YFSETQ. The CDR3 loop spans 15 amino acids. CDR3: CASSLTALSYNEQFF. The CDR3 nucleotides are TGCGCCAGCAGCTTGACAGCCCTCTCCTACAATGAGCAGTTCTTC.

This sequence joins TRBV7-2 and TRBJ1-5, with D uncertain. The CDR3 contains 14 residues. Trimming removed 1 base at V and 6 bases at J, with 10 bases between. Germline assignment: CDR1 SGHTA and CDR2 FQGNSA. CDR3 sequence reads: CASSLGVGRQPQHF. The DNA for the CDR3 is TGTGCCAGCAGCTTAGGTGTCGGGCGTCAGCCCCAGCATTTT.

This clonotype was detected ten times or more. The chain couples TRBV12-3 or TRBV12-4 to TRBJ1-5; D not resolved. V lost 3 bases and J lost 1, with 4 bases in between. The CDR3 is 13 amino acids. The CDR3 DNA is TGTGCCAGCAGTTTTTCGAGCAATCAGCCCCAGCATTTT. It encodes CASSFSSNQPQHF.

The V call is TRBV7-9, the J call TRBJ1-2; 8 bases line up with TRBD1. V was clipped by 0 bases and J by 4 bases; unmatched bases: 10. The CDR3 is made up of 17 amino acids. Looked up from germline, CDR1 is SEHNR and CDR2 is FQNEAQ (reference sequence). The CDR3 loop reads CASSLADRGPPLYGYTF. The CDR3 nucleotides are TGTGCCAGCAGCTTAGCCGACAGGGGTCCTCCACTCTATGGCTACACCTTC.

Notes on this clonotype: The conserved phenylalanine or tryptophan normally closing the CDR3 is absent here, so this likely arose from a read error. V is TRBV14 and J is TRBJ2-7; the match to TRBD2 covers 14 bases. In germline, CDR1 is SGHDN, CDR2 FVKESK. V was pared by 4 bases and J by 6 bases, with 5 bases of the junction left unmatched. The CDR3 has 15 residues. The CDR3 here is CASSLRLAGGREQYY. The DNA for the CDR3 is TGTGCCAGCAGCCTCCGACTAGCGGGGGGGCGCGAGCAGTACTAC.

There are a few counts of this clonotype. The rearrangement links TRBV9 to TRBJ2-7; TRBD1 matches at 9 bases. Germline values: CDR1 SGDLS, CDR2 YYNGEE. Losses at the gene ends were 4 bases for V and 4 bases for J; bases not matched to a gene: 6. CDR3 size: 14 residues. The CDR3 bases are TGTGCCAGCAGCACCGGGACAGGGATGTACGAGCAGTACTTC. Translation gives CASSTGTGMYEQYF.

This clonotype was seen ten or more times. This chain joins TRBV5-1 and TRBJ2-7; 7 nucleotides line up with TRBD2. This CDR3 has 16 amino acids. Looked up from germline, CDR1 is SGHRS and CDR2 is YFSETQ. The J segment lost 1 base and the V segment lost 0 bases, leaving 7 bases of the junction unmatched. CDR3: CASSLELAGPSYEQYF. CDR3 DNA: TGCGCCAGCAGCTTGGAATTAGCGGGTCCATCCTACGAGCAGTACTTC. Full variable domain (missing parts from reference TRBV5-1 and TRBJ2-7): KAGVTQTPRYLIKTRGQQVTLSCSPISGHRSVSWYQQTPGQGLQFLFEYFSETQRNKGNFPGRFSGRQFSNSRSEMNVSTLELGDSALYLCASSLELAGPSYEQYFGPGTRLTVT.

This clonotype was counted only a few times. CDR3 bases: TGTGCCAGCGCAGGCGGGGAGCTGTTTTTT. Protein sequence: CASAGGELFF. This chain uses TRBV6-2 or TRBV6-3 with TRBJ2-2, with D unresolved. The V and J ends lost 8 bases and 7 bases respectively, with 5 bases between them. This CDR3 spans 10 amino acids. Germline values: CDR1 MNHEY, CDR2 SVGEGT.

This clonotype has a handful of counts. The CDR3 sequence: CASSFRLEGYTF. The CDR3 DNA is TGTGCCAGCAGCTTTCGACTGGAGGGCTACACCTTC. This chain links TRBV5-6 with TRBJ1-2; D is undetermined. Germline-derived CDR1 and CDR2 are SGHDT and YYEEEE. Trimming cost V 2 bases and J 8 bases, with 10 bases left between them. This CDR3 is built from 12 residues.

J is TRBJ2-7 and V is TRBV20-1; TRBD2 matches 9 bases. Per the germline V gene, CDR1 is DFQATT and CDR2 is SNEGSKA (reference sequence). V lost 0 bases and J lost 7; bases outside the gene matches: 4. There are 13 residues in the CDR3. CDR3 residues: CSARDVLAGEQYF. CDR3 bases: TGCAGTGCTAGAGATGTTCTAGCGGGGGAGCAGTACTTC.

The genes are TRBV27 and TRBJ2-3, with 7 bases fitting TRBD2. Losses at the gene ends were 5 bases for V and 2 bases for J; bases not matched to a gene: 7. From germline, CDR1 is MNHEY and CDR2 SMNVEV (reference sequence). The CDR3 is 15 amino acids. As DNA, the CDR3 is TGTGCCAGCAGTCCGACTAGCCGATACACAGATACGCAGTATTTT. Protein: CASSPTSRYTDTQYF.

In this sample, this clonotype turned up a few times. The V and J genes are TRBV5-8 and TRBJ2-4, with 9 positions matching TRBD1. The CDR3 extends over 13 amino acids. V lost 3 bases, J lost 11 bases, and 6 bases stayed unmatched. The V gene's germline CDR1 is SGHTS and CDR2 YDEGEE. The CDR3 loop is CASSYVQGAVQYF. For the CDR3, the DNA is TGTGCCAGCAGCTATGTACAGGGGGCTGTTCAGTACTTC.

This clonotype was seen only a few times. The chain employs TRBV4-3 and TRBJ2-1; D call uncertain. Trimming shortened V by 6 bases and J by 15 bases, and 15 bases separated the two germline ends. The germline gives CDR1 LGHNA, CDR2 YSLEER. The CDR3 spans 11 residues. CDR3 coding DNA: TGCGCCAGCAGATGGCAAAGGGATGGGTTCTTC. The encoded protein is CASRWQRDGFF.